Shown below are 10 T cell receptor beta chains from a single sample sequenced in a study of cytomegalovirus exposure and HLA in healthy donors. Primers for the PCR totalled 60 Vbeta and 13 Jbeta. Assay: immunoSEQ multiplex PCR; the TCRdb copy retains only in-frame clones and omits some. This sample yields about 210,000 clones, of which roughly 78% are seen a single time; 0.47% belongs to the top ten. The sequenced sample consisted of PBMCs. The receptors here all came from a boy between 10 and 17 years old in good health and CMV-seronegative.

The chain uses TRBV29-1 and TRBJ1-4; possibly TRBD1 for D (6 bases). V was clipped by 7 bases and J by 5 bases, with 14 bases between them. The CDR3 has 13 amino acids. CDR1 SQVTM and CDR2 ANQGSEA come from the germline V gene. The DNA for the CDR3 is TGCAGCGCAAAGACAGGTTTAAATGAAAAACTGTTTTTT. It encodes CSAKTGLNEKLFF.

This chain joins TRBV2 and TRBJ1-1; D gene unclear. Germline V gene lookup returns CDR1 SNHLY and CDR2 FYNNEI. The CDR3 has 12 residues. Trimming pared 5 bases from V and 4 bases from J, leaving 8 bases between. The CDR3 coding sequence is TGTGCCAGCAGTCCTGAGGCCACTGAAGCTTTCTTT. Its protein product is CASSPEATEAFF.

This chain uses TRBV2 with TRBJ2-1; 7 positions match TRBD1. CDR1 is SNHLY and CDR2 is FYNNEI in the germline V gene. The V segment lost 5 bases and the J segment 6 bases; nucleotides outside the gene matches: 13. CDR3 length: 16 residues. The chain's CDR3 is CASSTNTGTDLNEQFF. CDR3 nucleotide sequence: TGTGCCAGCAGTACGAATACCGGGACAGACCTCAATGAGCAGTTCTTC.

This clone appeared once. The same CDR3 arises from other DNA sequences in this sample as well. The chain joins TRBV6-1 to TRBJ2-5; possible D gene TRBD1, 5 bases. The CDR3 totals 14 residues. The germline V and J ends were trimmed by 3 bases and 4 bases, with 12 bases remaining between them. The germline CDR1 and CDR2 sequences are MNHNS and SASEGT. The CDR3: CASSDRGRGETQYF. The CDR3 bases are TGTGCCAGCAGTGATAGGGGAAGGGGAGAGACCCAGTACTTC.

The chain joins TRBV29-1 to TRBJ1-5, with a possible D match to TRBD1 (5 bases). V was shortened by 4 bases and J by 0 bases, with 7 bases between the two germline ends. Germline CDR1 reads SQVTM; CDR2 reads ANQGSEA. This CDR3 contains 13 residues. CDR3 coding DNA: TGCAGCGTTGGGGACTATAGCAATCAGCCCCAGCATTTT. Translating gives CSVGDYSNQPQHF.

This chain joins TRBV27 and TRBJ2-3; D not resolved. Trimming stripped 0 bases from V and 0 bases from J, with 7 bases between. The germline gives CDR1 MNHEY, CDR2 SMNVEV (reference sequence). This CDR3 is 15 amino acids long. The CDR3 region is CASSLSATSTDTQYF. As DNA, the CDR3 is TGTGCCAGCAGTTTATCAGCCACCAGCACAGATACGCAGTATTTT.

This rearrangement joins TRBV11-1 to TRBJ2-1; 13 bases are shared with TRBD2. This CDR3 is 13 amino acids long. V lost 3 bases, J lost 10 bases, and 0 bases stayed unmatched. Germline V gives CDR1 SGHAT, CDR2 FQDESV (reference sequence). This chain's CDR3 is CASSLTSGREQFF. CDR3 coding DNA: TGTGCCAGCAGCTTGACTAGCGGGAGGGAGCAGTTCTTC.

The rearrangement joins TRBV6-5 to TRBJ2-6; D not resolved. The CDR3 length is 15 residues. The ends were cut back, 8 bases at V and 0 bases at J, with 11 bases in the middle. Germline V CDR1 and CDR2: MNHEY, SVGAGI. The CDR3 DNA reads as TGTGCCAGCGGGCACAAGGTCTCTGGGGCCAACGTCCTGACTTTC. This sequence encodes CASGHKVSGANVLTF.

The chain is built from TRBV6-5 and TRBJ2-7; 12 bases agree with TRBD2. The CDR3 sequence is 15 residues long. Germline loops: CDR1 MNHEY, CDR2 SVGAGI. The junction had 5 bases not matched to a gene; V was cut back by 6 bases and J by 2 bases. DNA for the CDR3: TGTGCCAGCAGCCCTGGACTAGCGGGGACCTACGAGCAGTACTTC. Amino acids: CASSPGLAGTYEQYF.

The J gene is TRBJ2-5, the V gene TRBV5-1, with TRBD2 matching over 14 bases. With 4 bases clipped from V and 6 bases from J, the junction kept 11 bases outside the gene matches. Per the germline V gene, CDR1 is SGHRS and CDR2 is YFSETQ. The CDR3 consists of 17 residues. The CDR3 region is CASSTSSGTSGSKTQYF. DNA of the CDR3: TGCGCCAGCAGCACTAGCTCCGGGACTAGCGGGAGTAAGACCCAGTACTTC. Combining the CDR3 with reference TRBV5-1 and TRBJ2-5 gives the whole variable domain KAGVTQTPRYLIKTRGQQVTLSCSPISGHRSVSWYQQTPGQGLQFLFEYFSETQRNKGNFPGRFSGRQFSNSRSEMNVSTLELGDSALYLCASSTSSGTSGSKTQYFGPGTRLLVL.